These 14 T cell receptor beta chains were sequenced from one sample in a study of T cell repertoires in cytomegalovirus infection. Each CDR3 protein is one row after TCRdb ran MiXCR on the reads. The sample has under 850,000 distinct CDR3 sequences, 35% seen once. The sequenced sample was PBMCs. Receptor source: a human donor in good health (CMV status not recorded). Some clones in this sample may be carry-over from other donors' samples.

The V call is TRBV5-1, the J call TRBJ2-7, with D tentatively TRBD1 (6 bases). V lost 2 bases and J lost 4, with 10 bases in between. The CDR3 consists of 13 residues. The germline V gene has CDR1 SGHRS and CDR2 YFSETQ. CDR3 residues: CASSLQGRYEQYF. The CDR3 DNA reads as TGCGCCAGCAGCTTACAGGGTCGGTACGAGCAGTACTTC.

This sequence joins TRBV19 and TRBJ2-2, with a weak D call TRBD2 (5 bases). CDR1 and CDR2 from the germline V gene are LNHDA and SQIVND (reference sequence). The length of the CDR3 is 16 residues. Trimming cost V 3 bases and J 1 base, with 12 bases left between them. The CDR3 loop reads CASSIFFGGNTGELFF. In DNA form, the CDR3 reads TGTGCCAGTAGTATTTTTTTCGGAGGGAACACCGGGGAGCTGTTTTTT.

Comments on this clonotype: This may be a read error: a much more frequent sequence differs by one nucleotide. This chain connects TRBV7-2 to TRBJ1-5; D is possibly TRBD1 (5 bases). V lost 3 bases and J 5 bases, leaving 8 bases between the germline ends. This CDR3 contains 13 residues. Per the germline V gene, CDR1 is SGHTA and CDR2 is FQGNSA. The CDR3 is CASSFDRDQPQHF. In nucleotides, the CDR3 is TGTGCCAGCAGCTTTGACAGAGATCAGCCCCAGCATTTT.

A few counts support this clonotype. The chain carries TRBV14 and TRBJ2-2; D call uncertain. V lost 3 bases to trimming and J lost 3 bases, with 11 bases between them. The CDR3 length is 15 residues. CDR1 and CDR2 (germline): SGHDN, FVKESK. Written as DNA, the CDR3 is TGTGCCAGCAGCCATACAAGATGGGACACCGGGGAGCTGTTTTTT. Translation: CASSHTRWDTGELFF.

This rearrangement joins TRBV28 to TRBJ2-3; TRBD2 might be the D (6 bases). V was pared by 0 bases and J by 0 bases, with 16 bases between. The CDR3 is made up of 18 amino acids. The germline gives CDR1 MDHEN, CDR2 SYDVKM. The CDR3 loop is CASSLWHGTPSSTDTQYF. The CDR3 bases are TGTGCCAGCAGTTTATGGCACGGGACTCCCTCTAGCACAGATACGCAGTATTTT. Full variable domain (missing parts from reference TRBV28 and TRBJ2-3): DVKVTQSSRYLVKRTGEKVFLECVQDMDHENMFWYRQDPGLGLRLIYFSYDVKMKEKGDIPEGYSVSREKKERFSLILESASTNQTSMYLCASSLWHGTPSSTDTQYFGPGTRLTVL.

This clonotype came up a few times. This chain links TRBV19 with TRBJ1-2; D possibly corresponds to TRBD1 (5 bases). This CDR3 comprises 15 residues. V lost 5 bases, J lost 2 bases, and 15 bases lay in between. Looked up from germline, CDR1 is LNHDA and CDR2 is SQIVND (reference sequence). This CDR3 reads CASSALQVLNYGYTF. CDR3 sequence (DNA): TGTGCCAGTAGTGCCCTACAGGTTCTCAACTATGGCTACACCTTC. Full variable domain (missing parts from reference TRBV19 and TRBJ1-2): DGGITQSPKYLFRKEGQNVTLSCEQNLNHDAMYWYRQDPGQGLRLIYYSQIVNDFQKGDIAEGYSVSREKKESFPLTVTSAQKNPTAFYLCASSALQVLNYGYTFGSGTRLTVV.

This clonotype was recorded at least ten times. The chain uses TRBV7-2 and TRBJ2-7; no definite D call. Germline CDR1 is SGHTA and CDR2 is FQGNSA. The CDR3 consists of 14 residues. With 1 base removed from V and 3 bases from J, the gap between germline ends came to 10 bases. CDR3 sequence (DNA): TGTGCCAGCAGCTTAGTTTTAACCGACTACGAGCAGTACTTC. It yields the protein CASSLVLTDYEQYF.

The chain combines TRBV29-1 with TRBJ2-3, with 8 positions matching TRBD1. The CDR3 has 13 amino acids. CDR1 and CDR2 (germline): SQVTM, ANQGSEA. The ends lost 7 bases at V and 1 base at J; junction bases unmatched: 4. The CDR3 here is CSERQGRTDTQYF. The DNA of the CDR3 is TGCAGCGAAAGACAGGGGCGCACAGATACGCAGTATTTT.

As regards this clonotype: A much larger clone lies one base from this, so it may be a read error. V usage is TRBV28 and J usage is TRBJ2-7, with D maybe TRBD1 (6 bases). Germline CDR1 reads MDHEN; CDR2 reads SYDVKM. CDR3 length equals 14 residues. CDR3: CASSETNDRYEHYF. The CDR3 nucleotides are TGTGCCAGCAGTGAGACCAACGACAGGTACGAGCATTACTTC.

Here the CDR3 DNA reads TGCAGCGTTTCAGCAACCTCTGGAAACACCATATATTTT. As protein: CSVSATSGNTIYF. The gene calls are TRBV29-1 and TRBJ1-3; D gene ambiguous. The CDR3 has 13 amino acids. Germline V gene sequence: CDR1 SQVTM, CDR2 ANQGSEA. V lost 5 bases and J lost 0, with 8 bases in between.

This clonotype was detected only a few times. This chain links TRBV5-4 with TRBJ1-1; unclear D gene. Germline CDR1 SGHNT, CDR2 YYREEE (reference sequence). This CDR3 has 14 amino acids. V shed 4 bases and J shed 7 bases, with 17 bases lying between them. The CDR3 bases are TGTGCCAGCAGCGGCCTCGGACGATCGGGTGAAGCTTTCTTT. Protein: CASSGLGRSGEAFF.

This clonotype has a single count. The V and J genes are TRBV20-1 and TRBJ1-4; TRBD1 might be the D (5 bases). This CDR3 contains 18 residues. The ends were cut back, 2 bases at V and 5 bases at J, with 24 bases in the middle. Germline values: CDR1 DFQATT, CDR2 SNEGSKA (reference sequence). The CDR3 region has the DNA TGCAGTGCTAGAAAATTCGCCACTGACAGTCCCTGGAATGAAAAACTGTTTTTT. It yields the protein CSARKFATDSPWNEKLFF.

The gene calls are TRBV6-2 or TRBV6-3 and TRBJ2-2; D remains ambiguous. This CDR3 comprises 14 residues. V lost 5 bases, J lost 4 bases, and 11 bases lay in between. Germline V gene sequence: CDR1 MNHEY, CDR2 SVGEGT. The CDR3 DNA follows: TGTGCCAGCAGTCCTCCGGACCCCACCGGGGAGCTGTTTTTT. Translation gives CASSPPDPTGELFF.

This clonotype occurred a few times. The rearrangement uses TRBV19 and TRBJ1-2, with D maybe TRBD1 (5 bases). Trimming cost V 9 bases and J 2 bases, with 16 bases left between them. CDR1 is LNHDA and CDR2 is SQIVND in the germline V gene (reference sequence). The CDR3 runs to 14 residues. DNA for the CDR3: TGTGCCAGCGGGAGGGTGGACAAGAACTATGGCTACACCTTC. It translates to CASGRVDKNYGYTF.